What follows are 9 T cell receptor beta chains derived from one specimen sequenced in a study of T cell changes during pregnancy in multiple sclerosis. Only in-frame clones appear in the TCRdb table, and some are missing; sequencing was by immunoSEQ multiplex PCR. The data hold tens of thousands of clones, with about 85% observed a single time. Sequencing used CD4+ T cells from peripheral blood mononuclear cells, obtained in the second trimester of pregnancy. All receptors derive from a female donor with multiple sclerosis, enrolled in a pregnancy study.

The V and J genes are TRBV15 and TRBJ1-5, with D perhaps TRBD1 (6 bases). The CDR3 loop spans 17 amino acids. Between the trimmed V and J ends, which lost 3 bases and 3 bases, there was a span of 18 bases. Per the germline V gene, CDR1 is LNHNV and CDR2 is YYDKDF (reference sequence). The CDR3 DNA follows: TGTGCCACCAGCAGTGGGCAGGGGATGAGGAACAATCAGCCCCAGCATTTT. Translating it yields CATSSGQGMRNNQPQHF.

This clone was seen just once. This chain uses TRBV19 with TRBJ2-3; 15 bases align to TRBD2. CDR1 LNHDA and CDR2 SQIVND come from the germline V gene (reference sequence). Germline trimming cut 1 base from V and 0 bases from J; bases unmatched to any gene: 8. The CDR3 covers 20 residues. CDR3 region: CASSIGWGLAGGPSTDTQYF. The CDR3 nucleotides read TGTGCCAGTAGTATAGGATGGGGACTAGCGGGAGGACCTAGCACAGATACGCAGTATTTT.

The gene calls are TRBV11-2 and TRBJ2-7; D gene unclear. The CDR3 extends over 13 amino acids. The germline gives CDR1 SGHAT, CDR2 FQNNGV. The V gene lost 5 bases and the J gene lost 5 bases, with 13 bases spanning the gap. For the CDR3, the DNA is TGTGCCAGCAGCGTAGGGCACCTCGACGAGCAGTACTTC. Encoded protein: CASSVGHLDEQYF.

The chain uses TRBV28 and TRBJ1-2; D ambiguous. CDR3 length equals 13 residues. Germline CDR1 reads MDHEN; CDR2 reads SYDVKM. The V end was cut by 3 bases, the J end by 7 bases, with 12 bases between. The DNA for the CDR3 is TGTGCCAGCAGTTTTTCGAGCGAGGGTGGCTACACCTTC. Translated, it gives CASSFSSEGGYTF.

A single count supports this clone. The rearrangement links TRBV28 to TRBJ2-7; tentative D call: TRBD1 (6 bases). Per the germline V gene, CDR1 is MDHEN and CDR2 is SYDVKM. The V gene lost 5 bases and the J gene lost 5 bases, with 19 bases spanning the gap. The CDR3 is made up of 15 amino acids. This chain's CDR3 is CASSLTQGVRNEQYF. DNA for the CDR3: TGTGCCAGCAGTCTGACACAGGGAGTACGTAACGAGCAGTACTTC.

The chain has TRBV11-1 and TRBJ1-5, with D unclear. V dropped 1 base and J dropped 0 bases, with 10 bases sitting between them. The CDR3 contains 16 residues. Germline CDR1 and CDR2: SGHAT and FQDESV (reference sequence). The CDR3 region has the DNA TGTGCCAGCAGCTTAGTAGGAGAACATAGCAATCAGCCCCAGCATTTT. Its translation: CASSLVGEHSNQPQHF. Full variable domain (outside the CDR3, taken from reference TRBV11-1 and TRBJ1-5): EAEVAQSPRYKITEKSQAVAFWCDPISGHATLYWYRQILGQGPELLVQFQDESVVDDSQLPKDRFSAERLKGVDSTLKIQPAELGDSAMYLCASSLVGEHSNQPQHFGDGTRLSIL.

The chain has TRBV7-3 and TRBJ2-7; 16 bases fit TRBD2. CDR3 size: 17 residues. J was trimmed by 0 bases and V by 6 bases; bases with no gene match: 5. Germline V gene data show CDR1 as SGHTA and CDR2 as FQGTGA. The CDR3 nucleotides are TGTGCCAGCAGGCCGGGACTAGCGGGAGGGTCCTCCTACGAGCAGTACTTC. Protein product: CASRPGLAGGSSYEQYF.

In DNA, the CDR3 is TGCAGCGTTACTAGCGGGTCCTACGAGCAGTACTTC. It is translated as CSVTSGSYEQYF. The chain links TRBV29-1 to TRBJ2-7, with 9 bases lining up with TRBD2. The V segment lost 5 bases and the J segment 1 base; nucleotides outside the gene matches: 0. The length of the CDR3 is 12 residues. Germline lookup yields CDR1 SQVTM and CDR2 ANQGSEA.

V gene TRBV9 combines with J gene TRBJ1-4, with 8 bases that match TRBD1. From germline, CDR1 is SGDLS and CDR2 YYNGEE. The V gene end was trimmed by 4 bases and the J gene end by 3 bases; junction bases not matched to a gene: 8. The CDR3 consists of 16 residues. CDR3: CASSPQGVLSNEKLFF. The CDR3 DNA follows: TGTGCCAGCAGCCCACAGGGGGTTCTTTCTAATGAAAAACTGTTTTTT.